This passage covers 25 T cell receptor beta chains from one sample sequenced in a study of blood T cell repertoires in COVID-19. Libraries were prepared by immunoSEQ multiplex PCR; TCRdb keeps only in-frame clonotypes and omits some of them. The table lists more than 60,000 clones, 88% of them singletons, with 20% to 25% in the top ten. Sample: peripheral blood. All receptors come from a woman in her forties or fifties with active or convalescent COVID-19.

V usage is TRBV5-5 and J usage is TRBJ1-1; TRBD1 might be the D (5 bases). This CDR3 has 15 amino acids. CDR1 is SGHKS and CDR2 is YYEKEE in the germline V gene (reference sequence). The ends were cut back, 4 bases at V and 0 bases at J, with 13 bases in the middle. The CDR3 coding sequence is TGTGCCAGCAGCCGGCAGGCGGGACTGAACACTGAAGCTTTCTTT. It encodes CASSRQAGLNTEAFF.

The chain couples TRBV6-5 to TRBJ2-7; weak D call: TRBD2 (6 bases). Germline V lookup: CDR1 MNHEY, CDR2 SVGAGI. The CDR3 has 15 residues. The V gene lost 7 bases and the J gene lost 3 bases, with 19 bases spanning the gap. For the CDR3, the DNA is TGTGCCAGCATGCAAACGGGACTTCGAAGCTACGAGCAGTACTTC. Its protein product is CASMQTGLRSYEQYF.

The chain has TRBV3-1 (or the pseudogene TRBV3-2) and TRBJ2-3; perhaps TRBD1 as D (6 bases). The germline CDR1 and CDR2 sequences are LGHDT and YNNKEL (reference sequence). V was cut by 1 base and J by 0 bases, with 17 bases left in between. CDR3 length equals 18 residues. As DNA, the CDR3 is TGTGCCAGCAGCCAAGGGTGGGGGCCTTCCCCTAGCACAGATACGCAGTATTTT. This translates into CASSQGWGPSPSTDTQYF.

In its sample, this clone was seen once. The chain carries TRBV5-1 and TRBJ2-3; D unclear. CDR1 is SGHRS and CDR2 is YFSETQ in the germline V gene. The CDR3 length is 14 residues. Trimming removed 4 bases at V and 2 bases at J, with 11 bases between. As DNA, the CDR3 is TGCGCCAGCAGCATAGCCGATTCCACAGATACGCAGTATTTT. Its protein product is CASSIADSTDTQYF.

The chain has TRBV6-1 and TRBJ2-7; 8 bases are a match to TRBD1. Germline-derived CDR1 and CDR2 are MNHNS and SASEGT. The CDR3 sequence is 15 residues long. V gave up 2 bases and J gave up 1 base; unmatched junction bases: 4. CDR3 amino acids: CASSEQDRASYEQYF. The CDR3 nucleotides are TGTGCCAGCAGTGAACAGGACAGGGCATCCTACGAGCAGTACTTC.

The DNA of the CDR3 is TGTGCCAGCAGCTTGGTTAGCGGGAGGGACTACGAGCAGTACTTC. This encodes CASSLVSGRDYEQYF. The chain combines TRBV5-5 with TRBJ2-7, with 11 bases lining up with TRBD2. CDR1 and CDR2 from the germline V gene are SGHKS and YYEKEE (reference sequence). This CDR3 spans 15 amino acids. V shed 0 bases, J shed 3 bases, and the junction held 2 bases outside the gene matches.

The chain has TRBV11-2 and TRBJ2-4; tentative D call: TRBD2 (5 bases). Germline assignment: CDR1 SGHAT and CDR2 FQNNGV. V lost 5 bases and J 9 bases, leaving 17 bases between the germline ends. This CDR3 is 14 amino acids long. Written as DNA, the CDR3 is TGTGCCAGCAGCGCCGGACTGCAAAGCGGCATTCAGTACTTC. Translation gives CASSAGLQSGIQYF.

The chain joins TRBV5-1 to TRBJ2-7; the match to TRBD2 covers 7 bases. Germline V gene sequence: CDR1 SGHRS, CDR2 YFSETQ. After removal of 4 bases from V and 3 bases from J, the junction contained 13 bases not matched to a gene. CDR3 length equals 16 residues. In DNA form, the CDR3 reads TGCGCCAGCAGCATGGGGGGAGGGATCATAGGCTACGAGCAGTACTTC. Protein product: CASSMGGGIIGYEQYF.

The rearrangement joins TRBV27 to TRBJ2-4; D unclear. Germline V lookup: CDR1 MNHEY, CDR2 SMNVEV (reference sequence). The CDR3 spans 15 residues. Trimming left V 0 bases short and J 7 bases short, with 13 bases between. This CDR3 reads CASSLSQWSSNIQYF. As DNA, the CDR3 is TGTGCCAGCAGTTTATCCCAGTGGTCGTCGAACATTCAGTACTTC.

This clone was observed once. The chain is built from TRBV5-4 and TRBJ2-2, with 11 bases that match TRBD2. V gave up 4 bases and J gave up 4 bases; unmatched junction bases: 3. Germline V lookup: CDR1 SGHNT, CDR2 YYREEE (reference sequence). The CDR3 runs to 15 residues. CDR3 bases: TGTGCCAGCAGCCGGACTAGCGGGTTCACCGGGGAGCTGTTTTTT. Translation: CASSRTSGFTGELFF. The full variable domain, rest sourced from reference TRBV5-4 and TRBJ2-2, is ETGVTQSPTHLIKTRGQQVTLRCSSQSGHNTVSWYQQALGQGPQFIFQYYREEENGRGNFPPRFSGLQFPNYSSELNVNALELDDSALYLCASSRTSGFTGELFFGEGSRLTVL.

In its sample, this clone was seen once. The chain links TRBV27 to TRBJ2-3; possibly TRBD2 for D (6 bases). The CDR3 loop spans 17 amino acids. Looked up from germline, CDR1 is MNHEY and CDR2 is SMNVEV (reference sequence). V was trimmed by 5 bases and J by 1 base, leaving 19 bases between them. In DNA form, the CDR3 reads TGTGCCAGCAGTCAACCGGGCAACACGGGAGGCACAGATACGCAGTATTTT. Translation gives CASSQPGNTGGTDTQYF.

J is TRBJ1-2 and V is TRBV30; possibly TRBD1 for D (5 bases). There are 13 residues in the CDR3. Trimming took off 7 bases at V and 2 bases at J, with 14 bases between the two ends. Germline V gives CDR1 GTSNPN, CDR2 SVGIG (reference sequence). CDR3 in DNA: TGTGCCTCCTCCGGGGGAAGCAACTATGGCTACACCTTC. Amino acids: CASSGGSNYGYTF.

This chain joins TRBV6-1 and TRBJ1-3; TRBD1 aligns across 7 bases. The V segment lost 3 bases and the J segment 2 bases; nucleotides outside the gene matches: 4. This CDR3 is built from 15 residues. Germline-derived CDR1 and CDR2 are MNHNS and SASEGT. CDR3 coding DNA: TGTGCCAGCAGTGAGGCCGACAGGGCTGGAAACACCATATATTTT. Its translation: CASSEADRAGNTIYF.

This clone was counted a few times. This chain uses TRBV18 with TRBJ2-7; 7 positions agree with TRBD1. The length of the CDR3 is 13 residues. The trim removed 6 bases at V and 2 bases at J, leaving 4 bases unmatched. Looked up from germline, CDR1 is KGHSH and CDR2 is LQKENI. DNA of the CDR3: TGTGCCAGCTCCCTGGACAGGACCTACGAGCAGTACTTC. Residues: CASSLDRTYEQYF.

In DNA, the CDR3 is TGTGCCAGTAGGGCAGGTGGCTCACAAGAGACCCAGTACTTC. Protein: CASRAGGSQETQYF. The V call is TRBV19, the J call TRBJ2-5; D gene uncertain. The ends were cut back, 6 bases at V and 2 bases at J, with 13 bases in the middle. The CDR3 contains 14 residues. CDR1 LNHDA and CDR2 SQIVND come from the germline V gene (reference sequence).

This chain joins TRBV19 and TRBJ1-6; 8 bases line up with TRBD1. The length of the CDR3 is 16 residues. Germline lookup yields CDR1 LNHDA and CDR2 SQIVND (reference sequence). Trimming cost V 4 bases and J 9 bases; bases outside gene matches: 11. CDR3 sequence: CASSTHTGTGSSPLHF. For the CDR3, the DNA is TGTGCCAGTAGTACTCATACCGGGACAGGATCTTCACCCCTCCACTTT.

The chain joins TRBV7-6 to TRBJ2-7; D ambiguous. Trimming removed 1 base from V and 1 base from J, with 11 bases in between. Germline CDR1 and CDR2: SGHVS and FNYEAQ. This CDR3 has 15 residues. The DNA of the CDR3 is TGTGCCAGCAGCTTAGGTAACAGCTTGTCCTACGAGCAGTACTTC. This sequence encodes CASSLGNSLSYEQYF.

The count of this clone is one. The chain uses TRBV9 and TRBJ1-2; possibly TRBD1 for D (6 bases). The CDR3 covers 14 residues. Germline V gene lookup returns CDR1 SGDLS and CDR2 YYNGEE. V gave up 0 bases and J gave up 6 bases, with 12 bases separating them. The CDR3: CASSVGGGAHGYTF. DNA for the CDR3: TGTGCCAGCAGCGTAGGTGGGGGCGCGCATGGCTACACCTTC.

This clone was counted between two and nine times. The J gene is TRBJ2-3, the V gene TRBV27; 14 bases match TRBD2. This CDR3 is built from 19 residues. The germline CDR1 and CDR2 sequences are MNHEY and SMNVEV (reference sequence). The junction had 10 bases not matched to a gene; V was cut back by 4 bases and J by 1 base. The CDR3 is CASSSGTSGSSWGTDTQYF. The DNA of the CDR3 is TGTGCCAGCAGTTCCGGGACTAGCGGGAGTAGCTGGGGCACAGATACGCAGTATTTT.

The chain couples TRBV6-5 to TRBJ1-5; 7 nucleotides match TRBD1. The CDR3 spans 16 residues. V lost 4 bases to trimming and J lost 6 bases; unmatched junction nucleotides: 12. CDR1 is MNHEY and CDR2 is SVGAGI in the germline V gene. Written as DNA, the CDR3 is TGTGCCAGCAGTTCCTCCTCGACAGGGTATGCTCAGCCCCAGCATTTT. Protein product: CASSSSSTGYAQPQHF.

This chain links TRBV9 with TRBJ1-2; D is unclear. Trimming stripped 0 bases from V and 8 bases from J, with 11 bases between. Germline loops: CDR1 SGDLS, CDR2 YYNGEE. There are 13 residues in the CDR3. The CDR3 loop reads CASSVGAAGGYTF. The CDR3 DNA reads TGTGCCAGCAGCGTAGGGGCAGCGGGAGGCTACACCTTC.

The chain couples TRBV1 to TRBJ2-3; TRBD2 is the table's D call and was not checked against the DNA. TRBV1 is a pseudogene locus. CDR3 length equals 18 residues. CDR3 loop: CTSSQDLKSSGSGDTQYF. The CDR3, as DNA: TGCACCAGCAGCCAAGATCTTAAGTCTAGCGGGAGCGGAGATACGCAGTATTTT.

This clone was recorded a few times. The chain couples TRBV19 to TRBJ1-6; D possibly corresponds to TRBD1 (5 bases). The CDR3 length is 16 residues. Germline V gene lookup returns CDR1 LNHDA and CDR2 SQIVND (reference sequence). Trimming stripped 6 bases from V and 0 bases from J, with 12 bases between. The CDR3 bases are TGTGCCAGTAGGGGGACTGTGAGCTCCTATAATTCACCCCTCCACTTT. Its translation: CASRGTVSSYNSPLHF.

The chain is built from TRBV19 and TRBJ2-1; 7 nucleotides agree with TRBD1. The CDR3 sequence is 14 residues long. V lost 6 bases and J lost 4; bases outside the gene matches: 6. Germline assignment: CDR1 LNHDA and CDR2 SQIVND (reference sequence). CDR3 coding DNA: TGTGCCAGTAGAAAGGGACAGACGTACAATGAGCAGTTCTTC. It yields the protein CASRKGQTYNEQFF.

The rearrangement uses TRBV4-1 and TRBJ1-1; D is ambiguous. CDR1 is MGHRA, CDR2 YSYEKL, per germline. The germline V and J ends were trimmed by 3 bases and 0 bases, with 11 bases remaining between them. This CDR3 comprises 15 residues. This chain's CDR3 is CASSQLEFMNTEAFF. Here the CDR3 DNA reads TGCGCCAGCAGCCAGCTAGAGTTCATGAACACTGAAGCTTTCTTT.